Below, one T cell receptor (beta chain) is given with its context. At residue 12, the TCRdb protein and translated DNA are inconsistent; the protein given comes from the DNA. Mouse names are used for the genes. Read sequence stops 3 residues before the CDR3 end, and the germline J gene provides the missing end. Sequencing templates came from extracted RNA that was reverse transcribed into cDNA. Clones were read by immunoSEQ multiplex PCR, and TCRdb kept only the in-frame ones, dropping some. Found here are about 110,000 clones, no singletons; the ten largest cover about 20%. V was clipped by 4 bases and J by 4 bases, with 12 bases between them. Germline lookup yields CDR1 NNHDY and CDR2 SYVADS. The CDR3 is made up of 15 amino acids. The data derive from a study of CD8+ T cells in alopecia areata. The overall study: Those receiving the skin were roughly 7-11-week-old female C3H/HeJ mice, whose grafts came from approximately 6-12-month-old C3H/HeJ donors with spontaneous alopecia.

This TCR derives from a C3H/HeJ mouse with alopecia areata. This strain's MHC haplotype is H2-k. Sequenced: lesional skin. This chain links TRBV13-3 with TRBJ1-6, with TRBD1 as a possible D gene (5 bases). TRBJ1-6 counts as an open reading frame of uncertain function. CDR3 loop: CASSLREIYNSPLYF. The DNA read from the CDR3 is TGTGCCAGCAGTCTCAGGGAGATATATAATTCGCCC.